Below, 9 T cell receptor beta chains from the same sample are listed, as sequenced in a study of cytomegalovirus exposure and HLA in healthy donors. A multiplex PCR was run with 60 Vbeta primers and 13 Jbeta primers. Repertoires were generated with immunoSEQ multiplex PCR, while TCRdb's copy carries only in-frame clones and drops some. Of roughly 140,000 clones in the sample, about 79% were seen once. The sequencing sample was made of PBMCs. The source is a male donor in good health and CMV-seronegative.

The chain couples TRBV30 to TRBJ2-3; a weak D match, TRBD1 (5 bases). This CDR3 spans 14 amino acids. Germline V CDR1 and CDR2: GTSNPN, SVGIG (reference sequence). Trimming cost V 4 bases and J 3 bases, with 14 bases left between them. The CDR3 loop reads CAWNQGRLTDTQYF. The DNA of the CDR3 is TGTGCCTGGAACCAGGGAAGGCTGACAGATACGCAGTATTTT.

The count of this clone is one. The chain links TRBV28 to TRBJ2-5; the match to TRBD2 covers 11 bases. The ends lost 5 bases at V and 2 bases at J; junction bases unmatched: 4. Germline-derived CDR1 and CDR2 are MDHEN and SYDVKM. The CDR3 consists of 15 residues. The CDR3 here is CASSPRLAGQETQYF. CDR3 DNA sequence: TGTGCCAGCAGTCCCCGACTAGCGGGGCAAGAGACCCAGTACTTC.

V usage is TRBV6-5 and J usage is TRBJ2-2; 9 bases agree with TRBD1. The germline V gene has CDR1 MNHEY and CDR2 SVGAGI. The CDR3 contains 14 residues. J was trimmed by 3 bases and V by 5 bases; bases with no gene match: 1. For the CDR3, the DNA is TGTGCCAGCAGTGACAGGGGGGACACCGGGGAGCTGTTTTTT. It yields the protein CASSDRGDTGELFF.

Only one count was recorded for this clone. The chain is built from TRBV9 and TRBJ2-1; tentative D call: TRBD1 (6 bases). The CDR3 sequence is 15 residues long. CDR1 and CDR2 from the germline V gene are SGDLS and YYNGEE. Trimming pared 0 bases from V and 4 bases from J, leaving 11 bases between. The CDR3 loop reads CASSVAGQPYNEQFF. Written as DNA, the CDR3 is TGTGCCAGCAGCGTAGCCGGACAGCCATACAATGAGCAGTTCTTC.

Here the CDR3 reads CASACGAFF. CDR3 nucleotides: TGTGCCAGCGCTTGCGGTGCTTTCTTT. The rearrangement links TRBV21-1 to TRBJ1-1. TRBV21-1 is labeled a pseudogene. There are 9 residues in the CDR3.

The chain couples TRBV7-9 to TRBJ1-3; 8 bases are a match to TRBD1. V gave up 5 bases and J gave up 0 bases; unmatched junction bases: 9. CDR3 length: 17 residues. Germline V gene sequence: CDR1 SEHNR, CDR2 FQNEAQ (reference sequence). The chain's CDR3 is CASSALTGASSGNTIYF. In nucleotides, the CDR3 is TGTGCCAGCAGCGCCCTGACAGGGGCCAGCTCTGGAAACACCATATATTTT.

This CDR3 reads CASSFSGGLAGSGANVLTF. CDR3 sequence (DNA): TGTGCCAGCAGCTTTTCTGGGGGACTAGCGGGAAGTGGGGCCAACGTCCTGACTTTC. V usage is TRBV7-2 and J usage is TRBJ2-6; 13 bases are shared with TRBD2. Germline-derived CDR1 and CDR2 are SGHTA and FQGNSA. The CDR3 has 19 residues. V was clipped by 3 bases and J by 3 bases; unmatched bases: 8.

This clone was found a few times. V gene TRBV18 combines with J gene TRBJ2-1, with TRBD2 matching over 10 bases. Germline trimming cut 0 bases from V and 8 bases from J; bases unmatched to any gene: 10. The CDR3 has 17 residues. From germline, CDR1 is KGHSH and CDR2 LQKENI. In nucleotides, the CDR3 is TGTGCCAGCTCACCACCCGTCACTAGCGGGATGTTCCATGAGCAGTTCTTC. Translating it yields CASSPPVTSGMFHEQFF.

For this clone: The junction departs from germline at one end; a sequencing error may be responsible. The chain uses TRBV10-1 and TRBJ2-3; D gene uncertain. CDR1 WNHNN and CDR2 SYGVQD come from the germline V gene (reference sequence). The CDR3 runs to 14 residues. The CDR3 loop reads CASSKSQGTDTQYF. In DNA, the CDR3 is TGCGCCAGCAGTAAGTCGCAGGGCACAGATACGCAGTATTTT.